This T cell receptor beta chain was captured by sequencing in a study of T cells after yellow fever vaccination. General observations from the study: Most clones from primary vaccination were detected again post-booster (around 95% CD4, about 85% CD8).

As regards this clonotype: Its antigen remains unidentified.

MiXCR, run by TCRdb on the 5' RACE reads, gives a single entry per CDR3 protein. The repertoire includes a few hundred thousand distinct CDR3 sequences, 7.5% to 9.5% of them detected once, and 3% to 4% sits in the top ten. Trimming took 7 bases from V and 6 from J; bases not matched to a gene: 5. Germline V gene sequence: CDR1 SQVTM, CDR2 ANQGSEA. The CDR3 consists of 12 residues. The sequenced sample was CD4+ T cells sorted from PBMCs, obtained 5 days after the yellow fever booster vaccination. The receptor's source is a man between 18 and 35 years old who received the YFV17D yellow fever vaccine. This chain joins TRBV29-1 and TRBJ2-7; 11 bases match TRBD1. DNA of the CDR3: TGCAGCGCAGGACAGGGGGCGGGCGAGCAGTACTTC. Encoded protein: CSAGQGAGEQYF.